What follows are 10 T cell receptor beta chains derived from one specimen sequenced in a study of blood T cell repertoires in COVID-19. Using immunoSEQ multiplex PCR, the repertoire was profiled, and TCRdb retains in-frame clones only, with some absent. The table lists 35,000 to 55,000 clones, 70% to 90% of them singletons. Sample: peripheral blood. These receptors came from a man between 65 and 85 years old with active COVID-19.

J is TRBJ2-5 and V is TRBV2; possibly TRBD1 for D (6 bases). CDR3 length equals 16 residues. Trimming stripped 4 bases from V and 7 bases from J, with 22 bases between. Per germline, CDR1 SNHLY and CDR2 FYNNEI. CDR3 protein: CASSVLPVGQGGTQYF. Written as DNA, the CDR3 is TGTGCCAGCAGTGTACTGCCAGTGGGTCAAGGGGGGACCCAGTACTTC.

The chain couples TRBV3-1 (or the pseudogene TRBV3-2) to TRBJ1-1; 7 positions agree with TRBD1. CDR3 length equals 16 residues. The V gene's germline CDR1 is LGHDT and CDR2 YNNKEL (reference sequence). Unmatched junction bases numbered 5, after V lost 1 base and J lost 0 bases. CDR3 region: CASSQVKTGMNTEAFF. Written as DNA, the CDR3 is TGTGCCAGCAGCCAAGTGAAGACAGGGATGAACACTGAAGCTTTCTTT.

This chain links TRBV6-6 with TRBJ2-7; TRBD1 aligns across 9 bases. Germline V gene sequence: CDR1 MNHNY, CDR2 SVGAGI (reference sequence). V was clipped by 5 bases and J by 2 bases; unmatched bases: 1. The CDR3 contains 13 residues. The CDR3 coding sequence is TGTGCCAGCAGTCGGGACAGGGCCTACGAGCAGTACTTC. Protein sequence: CASSRDRAYEQYF.

CDR3 sequence (DNA): TGTGCCAGCAGTAGGACTAGCGGGGCGGTCACCGGGGAGCTGTTTTTT. It codes for CASSRTSGAVTGELFF. The gene calls are TRBV6-6 and TRBJ2-2; 12 bases line up with TRBD2. J lost 4 bases, V lost 5 bases, and 5 bases had no gene match. The CDR3 sequence is 16 residues long. In germline, CDR1 is MNHNY, CDR2 SVGAGI (reference sequence).

This rearrangement joins TRBV19 to TRBJ2-4, with a possible D match to TRBD2 (6 bases). The V gene lost 5 bases and the J gene lost 0 bases, with 14 bases spanning the gap. The CDR3 has 16 amino acids. Germline CDR1 LNHDA, CDR2 SQIVND (reference sequence). Here the CDR3 reads CASSPSLGLAKNIQYF. The CDR3 bases are TGTGCCAGTAGTCCTTCTTTGGGACTAGCCAAAAACATTCAGTACTTC.

This chain links TRBV7-9 with TRBJ1-5, with unresolved D. V dropped 6 bases and J dropped 0 bases, with 9 bases sitting between them. The CDR3 is 14 amino acids. Per germline, CDR1 SEHNR and CDR2 FQNEAQ (reference sequence). CDR3 in DNA: TGTGCCAGCAGTGAAGAGTATAGCAATCAGCCCCAGCATTTT. As protein: CASSEEYSNQPQHF.

The chain joins TRBV6-6 to TRBJ1-2; possible D gene TRBD1, 6 bases. Germline CDR1 reads MNHNY; CDR2 reads SVGAGI (reference sequence). The V end was cut by 2 bases, the J end by 5 bases, with 12 bases between. The CDR3 length is 14 residues. CDR3: CASSYGDIRYGYTF. CDR3 DNA sequence: TGTGCCAGCAGTTACGGGGACATAAGATATGGCTACACCTTC.

Of note for this clone: The sample holds other DNA sequences that translate to the same CDR3. J is TRBJ2-7 and V is TRBV29-1, with D perhaps matching TRBD1 (6 bases). With 6 bases removed from V and 4 bases from J, the gap between germline ends came to 10 bases. Per the germline V gene, CDR1 is SQVTM and CDR2 is ANQGSEA. The CDR3 loop spans 11 amino acids. CDR3 region: CSVGAGYEQYF. CDR3 sequence (DNA): TGCAGCGTGGGGGCGGGTTACGAGCAGTACTTC.

The chain has TRBV5-4 and TRBJ1-1; D is perhaps TRBD1 (5 bases). The germline V and J ends were trimmed by 0 bases and 4 bases, with 7 bases remaining between them. Germline CDR1 is SGHNT and CDR2 is YYREEE (reference sequence). The CDR3 runs 13 residues. CDR3 sequence reads: CASSLGGRTEAFF. Written as DNA, the CDR3 is TGTGCCAGCAGCTTGGGGGGCCGCACTGAAGCTTTCTTT.

The chain links TRBV15 to TRBJ1-1, with D unclear. Per the germline V gene, CDR1 is LNHNV and CDR2 is YYDKDF (reference sequence). The V gene lost 4 bases and the J gene lost 0 bases, with 6 bases spanning the gap. This CDR3 contains 13 residues. CDR3 sequence reads: CATSIALNTEAFF. The CDR3, as DNA: TGTGCCACCAGCATAGCCTTGAACACTGAAGCTTTCTTT.